A selection of T cell receptor beta chains follows, all from one sample in a study of T-cell reconstitution after alpha-beta-depleted transplantation in children. MiXCR was run by TCRdb on the PCR reads, yielding one entry per CDR3 protein. This table has fewer than 750,000 distinct CDR3 sequences, 23% appearing once. Sequences were derived from PBMCs, mostly from graft donor cells, sampled 360 days after TCRalphabeta/CD19-depleted stem cell transplant. The receptor set was obtained from a boy younger than two who had a stem cell transplant for acute myeloid leukemia, so the T cells may come from the graft donor. Both conserved end residues are part of each CDR3. The D gene is left open where the match is weak. Where a row states a size, it is once, few, many or the class of an expanded clone; other rows omit it.

D,V,J,size,CDR3,DNA
TRBD1,TRBV12-3/TRBV12-4,TRBJ1-4,few,CASSNSGQGSEKLFF,TGTGCCAGCAGCAATTCGGGACAGGGAAGTGAAAAACTGTTTTTT
NA,TRBV20-1,TRBJ2-5,few,CSALSPLAEDNQETQYF,TGCAGTGCTCTCTCGCCGTTAGCGGAAGACAACCAAGAGACCCAGTACTTC
NA,TRBV12-3/TRBV12-4,TRBJ1-1,many,CASSLVRNTEAFF,TGTGCCAGCAGTTTAGTAAGGAACACTGAAGCTTTCTTT
NA,TRBV4-3,TRBJ2-3,few,CASSQDLATYEADTQYF,TGCGCCAGCAGCCAAGATCTTGCGACCTACGAGGCAGATACGCAGTATTTT
NA,TRBV24-1,TRBJ1-1,few,CATGSRENTEAFF,TGTGCCACCGGCTCCCGGGAGAACACTGAAGCTTTCTTT
NA,TRBV20-1,TRBJ1-5,many,CSARDSGNSQPQHF,TGCAGTGCTAGAGATTCGGGTAACAGCCAGCCCCAGCATTTT
TRBD1,TRBV7-2,TRBJ1-2,few,CASSLGRGGLHYGYTF,TGTGCCAGCAGCTTAGGCAGAGGGGGCCTTCACTACGGCTACACCTTC
TRBD1,TRBV6-1,TRBJ1-6,NA,CASGGTGRSPLHF,TGTGCCAGCGGAGGGACAGGGAGATCACCCCTCCACTTT
NA,TRBV4-1,TRBJ2-5,NA,CASSQDIARGQETQYF,TGCGCCAGCAGCCAAGATATCGCCAGGGGACAAGAGACCCAGTACTTC
TRBD2,TRBV29-1,TRBJ2-3,many,CSAAGTSGGDTQYF,TGCAGCGCCGCCGGGACTAGCGGGGGTGATACGCAGTATTTT
TRBD2,TRBV20-1,TRBJ2-7,few,CSARSLAEYEQYF,TGCAGTGCTAGATCACTAGCGGAGTACGAGCAGTACTTC
NA,TRBV10-3,TRBJ2-7,NA,CAITAGLSREQYF,TGTGCCATCACCGCGGGATTAAGTAGAGAGCAGTACTTC
NA,TRBV27,TRBJ2-1,once,CASSLEWDGDNEQFF,TGTGCCAGCAGTTTAGAATGGGACGGGGACAATGAGCAGTTCTTC
TRBD2,TRBV6-1,TRBJ2-1,NA,CASRGLAGPNEQFF,TGTGCCAGCAGGGGACTAGCGGGGCCCAATGAGCAGTTCTTC
NA,TRBV20-1,TRBJ2-3,NA,CSARDLPTDTQYF,TGCAGTGCTAGAGATCTCCCTACAGATACGCAGTATTTT
NA,TRBV29-1,TRBJ1-1,many,CSYSEAGRPSKAFF,TGCAGCTACTCGGAGGCAGGGAGGCCCTCTAAAGCTTTCTTT
TRBD2,TRBV20-1,TRBJ2-3,once,CSARGDTSGGDTDTQYF,TGCAGTGCCCGGGGTGACACTAGCGGGGGGGACACAGATACGCAGTATTTT
NA,TRBV20-1,TRBJ1-5,many,CSARPGGNQPQHF,TGCAGTGCTCGGCCGGGGGGCAATCAGCCCCAGCATTTT
NA,TRBV12-3/TRBV12-4,TRBJ2-1,many,CASSLGQYHNEQFF,TGTGCCAGCAGTCTGGGACAATACCACAATGAGCAGTTCTTC
NA,TRBV6-5,TRBJ2-7,NA,CASSTSPRSTYEQYF,TGTGCCAGCAGTACCTCCCCAAGGAGCACCTACGAGCAGTACTTC
TRBD1,TRBV5-1,TRBJ1-2,few,CASSQGVYGYTF,TGCGCCAGCAGCCAGGGGGTCTATGGCTACACCTTC
TRBD1,TRBV10-3,TRBJ1-5,many,CAIRQGVGQPQHF,TGTGCCATCAGACAGGGGGTAGGTCAGCCCCAGCATTTT
NA,TRBV5-1,TRBJ1-1,NA,CASKLTENEAFF,TGCGCCAGCAAATTAACTGAAAATGAAGCTTTCTTT
TRBD2,TRBV4-3,TRBJ2-5,NA,CASSQKRGVQETQYF,TGCGCCAGCAGCCAAAAGCGGGGGGTTCAAGAGACCCAGTACTTC
TRBD1,TRBV20-1,TRBJ1-1,many,CSARGTGGAFF,TGCAGTGCTAGAGGCACAGGGGGAGCTTTCTTT
NA,TRBV15,TRBJ2-5,many,CATSRIPGETQYF,TGTGCCACCAGCAGAATCCCGGGAGAGACCCAGTACTTC
NA,TRBV11-2,TRBJ2-7,NA,CASRNIRGRYEQYF,TGTGCCAGCAGGAACATCCGGGGACGGTACGAGCAGTACTTC
TRBD1,TRBV12-3/TRBV12-4,TRBJ2-7,NA,CAISFEAGNTGTGDYEQYF,TGTGCCATCAGTTTTGAGGCGGGAAATACCGGGACAGGGGACTACGAGCAGTACTTC
NA,TRBV6-2/TRBV6-3,TRBJ1-1,few,CASSYRGGSEAFF,TGTGCCAGCAGTTACAGGGGGGGATCTGAAGCTTTCTTT
NA,TRBV5-1,TRBJ1-1,many,CASSFRGDRTEAFF,TGCGCCAGCAGCTTTCGTGGGGATCGAACTGAAGCTTTCTTT
NA,TRBV11-1,TRBJ2-6,NA,CASSFIVHYSGQGANVLTF,TGTGCCAGCAGCTTTATCGTGCACTACTCAGGGCAAGGGGCCAACGTCCTGACTTTC
NA,TRBV5-6,TRBJ2-3,many,CASSSYDRTRTDTQYF,TGTGCCAGCAGCTCGTACGACAGGACACGCACAGATACGCAGTATTTT
NA,TRBV23-1,TRBJ2-3,NA,CARRRQVTDTQYF,TGCGCCAGACGGAGACAGGTCACAGATACGCAGTATTTT
TRBD1,TRBV6-1,TRBJ1-1,many,CASSALTGGNTEAFF,TGTGCCAGCAGTGCCCTAACAGGGGGCAACACTGAAGCTTTCTTT
NA,TRBV20-1,TRBJ2-2,NA,CSARRGDTGELFF,TGCAGTGCTCGCAGGGGTGACACCGGGGAGCTGTTTTTT
NA,TRBV2,TRBJ1-3,NA,CASRRALQDSGNTIYF,TGTGCCAGCAGACGAGCTCTTCAAGACTCTGGAAACACCATATATTTT
NA,TRBV29-1,TRBJ1-1,NA,CSVQGKVNTEAFF,TGCAGCGTTCAAGGTAAAGTGAACACTGAAGCTTTCTTT
TRBD2,TRBV20-1,TRBJ2-1,NA,CSANFGGGAYNEQFF,TGCAGTGCTAACTTCGGGGGGGGAGCGTACAATGAGCAGTTCTTC
TRBD1,TRBV12-3/TRBV12-4,TRBJ2-3,few,CASTLSGQPLLSTDTQYF,TGTGCCAGCACCCTCTCGGGACAGCCCCTACTTAGCACAGATACGCAGTATTTT
NA,TRBV29-1,TRBJ2-3,few,CSVEVVWGDTQYF,TGCAGCGTTGAGGTAGTTTGGGGGGATACGCAGTATTTT
NA,TRBV4-3,TRBJ1-2,few,CASSQDLAVRRIYGYTF,TGCGCCAGCAGCCAAGACCTAGCCGTTAGACGGATCTATGGCTACACCTTC
NA,TRBV28,TRBJ1-2,NA,CASSSVGGGYTF,TGTGCCAGCAGTTCGGTTGGCGGCGGCTACACCTTC
TRBD1,TRBV11-2,TRBJ1-5,many,CASSPGGAGGQPQHF,TGTGCCAGCAGCCCCGGGGGGGCAGGGGGTCAGCCCCAGCATTTT
NA,TRBV20-1,TRBJ2-3,NA,CSARDKPSDTQYF,TGCAGTGCTAGAGATAAGCCGTCAGATACGCAGTATTTT
NA,TRBV21-1,TRBJ1-3,NA,CASSKDLGSGNTIYF,TGTGCCAGCAGCAAAGATCTCGGATCCGGAAACACCATATATTTT
NA,TRBV6-1,TRBJ2-7,NA,CASRPGPGSTYEQYF,TGTGCCAGCCGCCCAGGACCAGGGAGTACCTACGAGCAGTACTTC